This T cell receptor beta chain derives from a study of read filtering for tumor transcriptome and immune sequencing. Molecular barcoded adaptors covering alpha/delta and beta/gamma chains were used on roughly 370 ng RNA. A single record per CDR3 protein comes from TCRdb applying MiXCR to the reads. The table has tens of thousands of distinct CDR3 sequences, around an eighth seen once; the top ten hold just under 45%. The V gene lost 5 bases and the J gene lost 6 bases, with 2 bases spanning the gap. Germline V lookup: CDR1 MDHEN, CDR2 SYDVKM. This CDR3 spans 10 amino acids. This clonotype was detected many times.

What was sequenced was a population of CD138-negative cells sorted from bone marrow. The chain uses TRBV28 and TRBJ2-1, with D hard to call. This TCR was sampled from a donor older than 35 with multiple myeloma. CDR3 bases: TGTGCCAGCAGTCTCAATGAGCAGTTCTTC. It translates to CASSLNEQFF.